Shown below are 26 T cell receptor beta chains from a single sample sequenced in a study of metastatic and nonmetastatic thyroid tumors. Through MiXCR, TCRdb re-clonotyped the PCR reads. The sample includes roughly 5,700 clones, over 30% of them seen just once. None of the patients had undergone any treatment ahead of thyroid surgery. The specimen sequenced was adjacent normal tissue. These receptors all come from a female donor with papillary thyroid cancer or a benign thyroid nodule (not recorded which). Some clones in this sample may be carry-over from other donors' samples.

This chain links TRBV7-2 with TRBJ2-5, with D perhaps matching TRBD2 (6 bases). TRBJ2-1 explains the end of the DNA better; the J call may be wrong. Germline CDR1 reads SGHTA; CDR2 reads FQGNSA. This CDR3 is 14 amino acids long. The chain's CDR3 is CASSAFLAFNEQFF. The CDR3 region has the DNA TGTGCCAGCAGCGCATTTCTAGCGTTCAATGAGCAGTTCTTC.

J is TRBJ1-4 and V is TRBV27; a possible D gene is TRBD1 (6 bases). V dropped 10 bases and J dropped 6 bases, with 21 bases sitting between them. Looked up from germline, CDR1 is MNHEY and CDR2 is SMNVEV (reference sequence). There are 15 residues in the CDR3. Here the CDR3 DNA reads TGTGCCAACAGGCCGGACAGTTGGGGGTATGAAAAACTGTTTTTT. It encodes CANRPDSWGYEKLFF.

The rearrangement joins TRBV5-1 to TRBJ2-3, with 8 bases fitting TRBD1. CDR1 SGHRS and CDR2 YFSETQ come from the germline V gene. This CDR3 has 15 amino acids. J was trimmed by 1 base and V by 4 bases; bases with no gene match: 5. CDR3 DNA: TGCGCCAGCAGCGCTGACAGGGGAGGCACAGATACGCAGTATTTT. Amino acid sequence: CASSADRGGTDTQYF.

A few counts support this clone. This chain uses TRBV27 with TRBJ2-1, with 7 bases that match TRBD2. CDR3 length: 16 amino acids. The V gene's germline CDR1 is MNHEY and CDR2 SMNVEV (reference sequence). Trimming at V came to 5 bases and at J to 3 bases, leaving 10 bases not matched to a gene. CDR3 region: CASSLRTRGSYNEQFF. The CDR3 DNA sequence: TGTGCCAGCAGTCTCCGGACTCGCGGGAGCTACAATGAGCAGTTCTTC.

The rearrangement links TRBV6-2 or TRBV6-3 to TRBJ1-5, with D unresolved. The CDR3 totals 13 residues. Trimming removed 2 bases from V and 3 bases from J, with 5 bases in between. Germline loops: CDR1 MNHEY, CDR2 SVGEGT. CDR3 region: CASSYRDNQPQHF. CDR3 coding DNA: TGTGCCAGCAGTTACAGGGACAATCAGCCCCAGCATTTT.

This clone is deemed medium-sized (0.01 to 0.1%). The chain links TRBV10-3 to TRBJ1-2; no reliable D call. V dropped 0 bases and J dropped 0 bases, with 8 bases sitting between them. This CDR3 contains 15 residues. Per germline, CDR1 ENHRY and CDR2 SYGVKD. For the CDR3, the DNA is TGTGCCATCAGTGAGTCCGGTGGGGCTAACTATGGCTACACCTTC. It specifies CAISESGGANYGYTF.

The rearrangement uses TRBV25-1 and TRBJ2-1; the match to TRBD2 covers 14 bases. The germline gives CDR1 MGHDK, CDR2 SYGVNS. V was clipped by 5 bases and J by 2 bases; unmatched bases: 14. The CDR3 contains 20 residues. CDR3 loop: CASSPTTGTSGSVTYNEQFF. In DNA, the CDR3 is TGTGCCAGCAGTCCAACAACCGGGACTAGCGGGAGTGTCACCTACAATGAGCAGTTCTTC.

In its sample, this clone ranks as medium-sized. The gene calls are TRBV7-9 and TRBJ2-7; no clear D gene. CDR1 and CDR2 (germline): SEHNR, FQNEAQ (reference sequence). Trimming took 5 bases from V and 5 from J, leaving 13 bases between them. This CDR3 is 13 amino acids long. The CDR3 is CASSADGRDEQYF. Here the CDR3 DNA reads TGTGCCAGCAGCGCCGACGGTCGGGACGAGCAGTACTTC.

V is TRBV7-2 and J is TRBJ2-7; tentative D call: TRBD1 (7 bases). This CDR3 contains 13 residues. Germline loops: CDR1 SGHTA, CDR2 FQGNSA. Trimming pared 8 bases from V and 4 bases from J, leaving 15 bases between. The CDR3 sequence: CASGRGDRYEQYF. The CDR3 DNA follows: TGTGCCAGCGGCCGCGGGGACAGATACGAGCAGTACTTC. Full variable domain (rest looked up from reference TRBV7-2 and TRBJ2-7): GAGVSQSPSNKVTEKGKDVELRCDPISGHTALYWYRQSLGQGLEFLIYFQGNSAPDKSGLPSDRFSAERTGGSVSTLTIQRTQQEDSAVYLCASGRGDRYEQYFGPGTRLTVT.

In its sample, this clone was seen many times. J is TRBJ1-5 and V is TRBV30; unclear D gene. Germline V CDR1 and CDR2: GTSNPN, SVGIG (reference sequence). This CDR3 has 14 amino acids. Trimming cost V 2 bases and J 3 bases, with 11 bases left between them. The CDR3 reads CAWSPRRFNQPQHF. For the CDR3, the DNA is TGTGCCTGGAGTCCCCGGAGATTCAATCAGCCCCAGCATTTT.

This clone is deemed medium-sized (0.01 to 0.1%). The genes are TRBV29-1 and TRBJ2-7, with D perhaps TRBD2 (7 bases). CDR1 is SQVTM, CDR2 ANQGSEA, per germline. CDR3 size: 13 residues. V was clipped by 5 bases and J by 2 bases, with 13 bases between them. CDR3 protein: CSVTPGGPYEQYF. The DNA of the CDR3 is TGCAGCGTTACCCCGGGGGGCCCCTACGAGCAGTACTTC.

This clone is labeled as medium-sized. The chain has TRBV28 and TRBJ1-2, with a possible D match to TRBD1 (6 bases). Trimming took off 2 bases at V and 3 bases at J, with 13 bases between the two ends. Germline CDR1 MDHEN, CDR2 SYDVKM. The CDR3 consists of 15 residues. CDR3 sequence reads: CASSLGPKGDYGYTF. The CDR3 DNA follows: TGTGCCAGCAGTTTAGGCCCTAAGGGGGACTATGGCTACACCTTC.

The chain recombines TRBV20-1 with TRBJ1-1; the match to TRBD1 covers 7 bases. The length of the CDR3 is 13 residues. Losses at the gene ends were 4 bases for V and 5 bases for J; bases not matched to a gene: 7. Germline loops: CDR1 DFQATT, CDR2 SNEGSKA (reference sequence). The CDR3 sequence is CSAKKTGRTEAFF. The CDR3 DNA follows: TGCAGTGCTAAGAAGACAGGGAGGACTGAAGCTTTCTTT.

This clone is judged medium-sized (0.01 to 0.1%). The chain links TRBV20-1 to TRBJ2-1; TRBD1 or TRBD2 may be the D gene (6 bases each). Germline V gives CDR1 DFQATT, CDR2 SNEGSKA (reference sequence). The CDR3 length is 13 residues. V lost 2 bases, J lost 6 bases, and 11 bases lay in between. The CDR3 protein is CSARRGGINEQFF. The CDR3, as DNA: TGCAGTGCTAGACGAGGGGGGATCAATGAGCAGTTCTTC.

This clone came up a few times. The chain recombines TRBV12-3 or TRBV12-4 with TRBJ2-1; D perhaps matches TRBD2 (5 bases). This CDR3 is built from 13 residues. V lost 8 bases, J lost 9 bases, and 17 bases lay in between. CDR3 in amino acids: CASPLGLRSEQFF. Here the CDR3 DNA reads TGTGCCAGCCCCCTCGGACTGCGAAGTGAGCAGTTCTTC.

For this clone: This CDR3 is missing its conserved last phenylalanine or tryptophan, likely due to a read error. The chain carries TRBV7-9 and TRBJ2-3, with D tentatively TRBD1 (6 bases). The CDR3 loop spans 13 amino acids. Germline V gene data show CDR1 as SEHNR and CDR2 as FQNEAQ (reference sequence). The CDR3 protein is CASSLARTDTQYL. The CDR3 nucleotides read TGTGCCAGCAGCTTAGCGAGGACAGACACGCAGTATCTT.

This clone was observed a few times. The chain has TRBV28 and TRBJ2-5; 9 positions match TRBD2. The V segment lost 4 bases and the J segment 2 bases; nucleotides outside the gene matches: 5. CDR3 length: 15 residues. Germline V gene data show CDR1 as MDHEN and CDR2 as SYDVKM. In DNA form, the CDR3 reads TGTGCCAGCAGTTGGCCTAGCGGGATTCAAGAGACCCAGTACTTC. Residues: CASSWPSGIQETQYF.

The chain recombines TRBV20-1 with TRBJ2-7; D unresolved. The CDR3 covers 11 residues. The germline gives CDR1 DFQATT, CDR2 SNEGSKA (reference sequence). The V gene lost 3 bases and the J gene lost 2 bases, with 5 bases spanning the gap. The CDR3 DNA is TGCAGTGCTAGCCCACCCTACGAGCAGTACTTC. It encodes CSASPPYEQYF.

The chain combines TRBV20-1 with TRBJ2-7; 11 nucleotides line up with TRBD2. Germline assignment: CDR1 DFQATT and CDR2 SNEGSKA (reference sequence). The CDR3 sequence is 17 residues long. V was clipped by 0 bases and J by 2 bases; unmatched bases: 9. The DNA for the CDR3 is TGCAGTGCTAGAGATCTAGCGGGAGGTTCGGAAACCTACGAGCAGTACGTC. This translates into CSARDLAGGSETYEQYV.

The chain combines TRBV20-1 with TRBJ2-7, with TRBD1 as a possible D gene (5 bases). CDR3 length: 12 amino acids. V dropped 1 base and J dropped 5 bases, with 9 bases sitting between them. Germline V CDR1 and CDR2: DFQATT, SNEGSKA (reference sequence). The CDR3 region is CSARGDRDEQYF. The CDR3 nucleotides read TGCAGTGCTAGAGGCGACAGAGACGAGCAGTACTTC.

This clone showed up many times. This chain connects TRBV20-1 to TRBJ2-2, with 15 bases that match TRBD2. The CDR3 contains 18 residues. V lost 3 bases, J lost 2 bases, and 7 bases stayed unmatched. Per germline, CDR1 DFQATT and CDR2 SNEGSKA (reference sequence). The CDR3 DNA is TGCAGTGCTAGCTGGACTAGCGGGAGGGGGGGTAACACCGGGGAGCTGTTTTTT. Its protein product is CSASWTSGRGGNTGELFF.

The V and J genes are TRBV5-5 and TRBJ2-7; 9 nucleotides match TRBD1. This CDR3 has 14 amino acids. Germline values: CDR1 SGHKS, CDR2 YYEKEE (reference sequence). V lost 6 bases to trimming and J lost 3 bases; unmatched junction nucleotides: 7. This chain's CDR3 is CASIAGQGNYEQYF. As DNA, the CDR3 is TGTGCCAGCATTGCGGGACAGGGTAACTACGAGCAGTACTTC.

This clone rates as medium-sized. This chain connects TRBV7-2 to TRBJ2-3; D unclear. The CDR3 is 12 amino acids. Germline-derived CDR1 and CDR2 are SGHTA and FQGNSA. Trimming left V 6 bases short and J 2 bases short, with 6 bases between. The CDR3 loop reads CASRQNTDTQYF. The CDR3 region has the DNA TGTGCCAGCAGGCAAAACACAGATACGCAGTATTTT.

The V call is TRBV5-1, the J call TRBJ2-1; TRBD2 matches at 9 bases. The CDR3 sequence is 16 residues long. Looked up from germline, CDR1 is SGHRS and CDR2 is YFSETQ. With V trimmed by 1 base and J by 6 bases, 8 bases remained unmatched. The CDR3, as DNA: TGCGCCAGCAGCTTGACGGGTAGCGGGAGTGGCAATGAGCAGTTCTTC. Translated, it gives CASSLTGSGSGNEQFF. Using reference TRBV5-1 and TRBJ2-1 for the parts outside the CDR3, the full variable domain is KAGVTQTPRYLIKTRGQQVTLSCSPISGHRSVSWYQQTPGQGLQFLFEYFSETQRNKGNFPGRFSGRQFSNSRSEMNVSTLELGDSALYLCASSLTGSGSGNEQFFGPGTRLTVL.

Judged by abundance, this clone is medium-sized. V and J are TRBV28 and TRBJ1-5; TRBD1 might be the D (5 bases). Germline lookup yields CDR1 MDHEN and CDR2 SYDVKM. V lost 1 base to trimming and J lost 7 bases, with 14 bases between them. This CDR3 comprises 15 residues. CDR3 amino acids: CASSLYLRVQQPQHF. In nucleotides, the CDR3 is TGTGCCAGCAGTTTATATCTCAGGGTTCAACAGCCCCAGCATTTT.

This clone appeared many times. A single base separates this from a much larger clone, so it may be a read error. This chain joins TRBV4-1 and TRBJ2-4; D not certain. CDR3 length: 15 amino acids. V was trimmed by 0 bases and J by 0 bases, leaving 6 bases between them. The germline V gene encodes CDR1 MGHRA and CDR2 YSYEKL. In DNA, the CDR3 is TGCGCCAGCAGCCAAGATCTTGTAGCCAAAAACATTCAGTACTTC. This gives the protein CASSQDLVAKNIQYF.